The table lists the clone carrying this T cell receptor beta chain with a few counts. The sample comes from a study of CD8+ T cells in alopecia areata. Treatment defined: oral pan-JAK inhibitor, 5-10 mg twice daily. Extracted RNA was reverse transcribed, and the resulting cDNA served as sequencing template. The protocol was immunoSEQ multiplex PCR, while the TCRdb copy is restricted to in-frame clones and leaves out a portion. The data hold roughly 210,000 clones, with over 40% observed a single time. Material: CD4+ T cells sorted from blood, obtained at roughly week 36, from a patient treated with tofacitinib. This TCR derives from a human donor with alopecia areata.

The CDR3 DNA is TGTGCCAGCTCACCGGACACGTACTATGGCTACACCTTC. This translates into CASSPDTYYGYTF. V usage is TRBV18 and J usage is TRBJ1-2; a possible D gene is TRBD1 (5 bases). Germline V gene data show CDR1 as KGHSH and CDR2 as LQKENI. This CDR3 contains 13 residues. Trimming removed 3 bases at V and 3 bases at J, with 8 bases between. The whole variable domain, remainder taken from reference TRBV18 and TRBJ1-2, is NAGVMQNPRHLVRRRGQEARLRCSPMKGHSHVYWYRQLPEEGLKFMVYLQKENIIDESGMPKERFSAEFPKEGPSILRIQQVVRGDSAAYFCASSPDTYYGYTFGSGTRLTVV.